This is a list of T cell receptor beta chains from one sample in a study of blood T cell repertoires in COVID-19. Libraries were prepared by immunoSEQ multiplex PCR; TCRdb keeps only in-frame clonotypes and omits some of them. The sample includes roughly 99,000 clones, roughly 88% of them seen just once. The sequenced material came from peripheral blood. The source is a middle-aged man with COVID-19, enrolled during active disease. Each CDR3 is given with its conserved first and last residue. A D gene is named only where the DNA matches it firmly. Clone size, where shown, is once, few, many, or a class for clones that have expanded.

TRBD1,.,TRBJ1-6,13,TRBV10-3,CAIRPDRGSPLHF,TGTGCCATCAGGCCCGACAGGGGCTCACCCCTCCACTTT
.,.,TRBJ2-1,14,TRBV21-1,CASSKWGRADEQFF,TGTGCCAGCAGCAAATGGGGCAGGGCTGATGAGCAGTTCTTC
TRBD2,.,TRBJ2-3,17,TRBV5-4,CASSFGSGGASTDTQYF,TGTGCCAGCAGCTTTGGTAGCGGGGGGGCTAGCACAGATACGCAGTATTTT
.,.,TRBJ1-1,16,TRBV9,CASSVIPGGRNTEAFF,TGTGCCAGCAGCGTAATTCCGGGAGGCCGGAACACTGAAGCTTTCTTT
TRBD1,.,TRBJ1-1,15,TRBV6-5,CASTRTGGTNTEAFF,TGTGCCAGCACCCGGACAGGGGGTACGAACACTGAAGCTTTCTTT
TRBD1,.,TRBJ1-1,14,TRBV6-4,CASRRQGMNTEAFF,TGTGCCAGCAGAAGACAGGGTATGAACACTGAAGCTTTCTTT
TRBD1,.,TRBJ2-1,14,TRBV28,CASTRDRGNNEQFF,TGTGCCAGCACCCGGGACAGGGGGAACAATGAGCAGTTCTTC
TRBD1,.,TRBJ1-2,13,TRBV10-2,CASSLTGGYGYTF,TGCGCCAGCAGTCTGACAGGGGGCTATGGCTACACCTTC
TRBD1,once,TRBJ1-5,15,TRBV2,CASSGDRASNQPQHF,TGTGCCAGCAGTGGGGACAGGGCGAGCAATCAGCCCCAGCATTTT
TRBD1,.,TRBJ1-6,16,TRBV6-5,CASSYSGEAGGSPLHF,TGTGCCAGCAGTTACTCGGGCGAGGCAGGGGGATCACCCCTCCACTTT
.,many,TRBJ2-7,13,TRBV7-2,CASSQLQGYEQYF,TGTGCCAGCAGCCAACTACAGGGCTACGAGCAGTACTTC
TRBD1,.,TRBJ2-1,16,TRBV11-1,CASCVGTGGVYNEQFF,TGTGCCAGCTGTGTAGGGACAGGGGGTGTCTACAATGAGCAGTTCTTC
.,.,TRBJ1-6,14,TRBV19,CASSEGGANSPLHF,TGTGCCAGTAGCGAGGGAGGGGCCAATTCACCCCTCCACTTT
TRBD1,few,TRBJ2-5,12,TRBV4-2,CASSRDSQTQYF,TGTGCCAGCAGCCGGGACAGTCAGACCCAGTACTTC
TRBD1,.,TRBJ2-1,13,TRBV2,CASGQGDYNEQFF,TGTGCCAGTGGACAGGGGGACTACAATGAGCAGTTCTTC
.,.,TRBJ1-2,13,TRBV10-2,CASRDGAAYGYTF,TGCGCCAGCAGAGATGGGGCCGCCTATGGCTACACCTTC
TRBD2,.,TRBJ2-7,17,TRBV5-1,CASSLAVSSGGTYEQYF,TGCGCCAGCAGCTTGGCCGTGTCTAGCGGGGGGACCTACGAGCAGTACTTC
.,once,TRBJ2-1,12,TRBV11-2,CASSPRGGEQFF,TGTGCCAGCAGCCCCCGGGGTGGGGAGCAGTTCTTC
.,.,TRBJ2-1,14,TRBV5-1,CASSPGAAYNEQFF,TGCGCCAGCAGCCCCGGAGCGGCCTACAATGAGCAGTTCTTC
.,few,TRBJ1-2,14,TRBV5-4,CATVAGGLDYGYTF,TGTGCCACCGTAGCCGGGGGTCTGGACTATGGCTACACCTTC
.,.,TRBJ1-4,16,TRBV4-1,CASSQGASATNEKLFF,TGCGCCAGCAGCCAAGGGGCGAGTGCAACTAATGAAAAACTGTTTTTT
.,.,TRBJ1-2,15,TRBV7-2,CASSLAEGHRVGYTF,TGTGCCAGCAGCTTAGCGGAAGGACATCGTGTTGGCTACACCTTC
TRBD2,once,TRBJ2-3,15,TRBV9,CASSVVSGGTDTQYF,TGTGCCAGCAGCGTAGTTAGCGGGGGTACAGATACGCAGTATTTT
.,.,TRBJ2-7,12,TRBV7-9,CASSLAGDEQYF,TGTGCCAGCAGCTTGGCAGGCGACGAGCAGTACTTC
.,.,TRBJ1-3,14,TRBV5-1,CASSLGSSGNTIYF,TGCGCCAGCAGCCTGGGTAGCTCTGGAAACACCATATATTTT
TRBD2,once,TRBJ2-3,14,TRBV2,CANRLAEITDTQYF,TGTGCCAACCGACTAGCGGAGATCACAGATACGCAGTATTTT
TRBD1,.,TRBJ1-2,15,TRBV12-5,CASGLGVTGGYGYTF,TGTGCTAGTGGTTTGGGGGTTACAGGGGGCTATGGCTACACCTTC
.,few,TRBJ1-5,13,TRBV7-2,CASSHGTTQPQHF,TGTGCCAGCAGCCATGGGACAACTCAGCCCCAGCATTTT
.,.,TRBJ1-5,13,TRBV3-1/TRBV3-2,CASSQDGHLPQHF,TGTGCCAGCAGCCAAGATGGGCATCTGCCCCAGCATTTT
.,.,TRBJ2-7,14,TRBV14,CASSEKKTGYEQYF,TGTGCCAGCAGCGAAAAGAAAACGGGCTACGAGCAGTACTTC
TRBD1,once,TRBJ2-1,15,TRBV5-1,CASSPTGGSYNEQFF,TGCGCCAGCAGCCCTACAGGGGGCTCCTACAATGAGCAGTTCTTC
TRBD2,.,TRBJ2-7,14,TRBV2,CASRSSGGFYEQYF,TGTGCCAGCAGGTCGAGCGGGGGTTTCTACGAGCAGTACTTC
TRBD1,.,TRBJ2-7,15,TRBV27,CASSLGDRFSYEQYF,TGTGCCAGCAGTTTAGGGGACAGGTTCTCCTACGAGCAGTACTTC
TRBD2,few,TRBJ2-1,16,TRBV27,CASRSGTSVSYNEQFF,TGTGCCAGCAGGTCCGGGACTAGCGTCTCCTACAATGAGCAGTTCTTC
TRBD1,.,TRBJ1-2,14,TRBV29-1,CSVEGGQSNYGYTF,TGCAGCGTTGAAGGGGGACAGAGTAACTATGGCTACACCTTC
.,.,TRBJ1-1,14,TRBV7-9,CASSPTARGTEAFF,TGTGCCAGCAGCCCCACGGCTCGGGGGACTGAAGCTTTCTTT
.,.,TRBJ2-1,17,TRBV19,CASSMIWSAGSRDEQFF,TGTGCCAGTAGTATGATATGGTCGGCGGGGTCCAGGGATGAGCAGTTCTTC
TRBD1,.,TRBJ2-1,17,TRBV25-1,CASSARPGTGSYNEQFF,TGTGCCAGCAGTGCCCGGCCCGGGACAGGCTCCTACAATGAGCAGTTCTTC
TRBD1,.,TRBJ2-7,13,TRBV5-1,CASSAGQGDEQYF,TGCGCCAGCAGCGCTGGACAGGGGGATGAGCAGTACTTC
TRBD1,.,TRBJ2-5,15,TRBV2,CASRPGQGYQETQYF,TGTGCCAGCCGTCCGGGACAGGGGTATCAAGAGACCCAGTACTTC
TRBD2,.,TRBJ2-7,15,TRBV5-1,CASRSVAGGPDEQYF,TGCGCCAGCCGGTCCGTAGCGGGGGGGCCGGACGAGCAGTACTTC
.,.,TRBJ2-7,14,TRBV18,CASSPGFGSYEQYF,TGTGCCAGCTCACCAGGGTTCGGGTCCTACGAGCAGTACTTC
.,.,TRBJ1-3,14,TRBV5-1,CASSLTGTGNTIYF,TGCGCCAGCAGCTTGACAGGGACTGGAAACACCATATATTTT
.,.,TRBJ2-2,14,TRBV28,CASIWGRDTGELFF,TGTGCCAGCATTTGGGGGCGGGACACCGGGGAGCTGTTTTTT
TRBD1,once,TRBJ2-7,15,TRBV10-1,CASSERTGGGYEQYF,TGCGCCAGCAGTGAGAGGACAGGGGGAGGTTACGAGCAGTACTTC
.,.,TRBJ2-7,14,TRBV6-5,CASSYGGTIYEQYF,TGTGCCAGCAGTTATGGTGGCACAATATACGAGCAGTACTTC
TRBD2,.,TRBJ2-1,14,TRBV29-1,CSADLTSGVGGQFF,TGCAGCGCCGACCTGACTAGCGGGGTTGGCGGGCAGTTCTTC